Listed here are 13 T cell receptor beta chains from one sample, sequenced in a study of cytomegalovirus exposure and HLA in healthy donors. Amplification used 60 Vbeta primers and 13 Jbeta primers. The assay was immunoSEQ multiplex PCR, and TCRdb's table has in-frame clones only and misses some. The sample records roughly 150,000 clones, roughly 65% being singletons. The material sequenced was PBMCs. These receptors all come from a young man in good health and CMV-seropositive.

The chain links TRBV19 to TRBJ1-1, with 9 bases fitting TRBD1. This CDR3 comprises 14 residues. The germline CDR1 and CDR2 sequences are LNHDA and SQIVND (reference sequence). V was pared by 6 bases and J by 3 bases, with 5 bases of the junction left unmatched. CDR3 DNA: TGTGCCAGTAGGGAGGGACAGGGCCACACTGAAGCTTTCTTT. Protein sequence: CASREGQGHTEAFF.

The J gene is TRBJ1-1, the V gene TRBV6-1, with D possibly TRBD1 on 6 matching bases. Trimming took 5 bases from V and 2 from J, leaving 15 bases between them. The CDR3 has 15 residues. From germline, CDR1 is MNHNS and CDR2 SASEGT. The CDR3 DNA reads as TGTGCCAGCAGTTCACTGGACAGAATCAACACTGAAGCTTTCTTT. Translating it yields CASSSLDRINTEAFF.

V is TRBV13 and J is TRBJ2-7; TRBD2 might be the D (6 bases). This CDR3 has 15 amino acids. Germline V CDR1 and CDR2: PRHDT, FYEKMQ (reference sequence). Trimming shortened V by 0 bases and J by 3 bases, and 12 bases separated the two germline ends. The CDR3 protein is CASSLGLEGIYEQYV. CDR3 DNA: TGTGCCAGCAGCTTAGGCCTGGAGGGTATCTACGAGCAGTACGTC.

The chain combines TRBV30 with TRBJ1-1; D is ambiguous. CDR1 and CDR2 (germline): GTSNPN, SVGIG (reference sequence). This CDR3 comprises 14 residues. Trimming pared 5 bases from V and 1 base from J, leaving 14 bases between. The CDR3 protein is CAWGSKARNTEAFF. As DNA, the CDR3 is TGTGCCTGGGGGAGTAAGGCGAGGAACACTGAAGCTTTCTTT.

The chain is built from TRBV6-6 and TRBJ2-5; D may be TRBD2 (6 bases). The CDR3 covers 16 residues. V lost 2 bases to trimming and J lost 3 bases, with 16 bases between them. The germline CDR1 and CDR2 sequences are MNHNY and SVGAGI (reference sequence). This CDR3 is CASSYGGGGAKETQYF. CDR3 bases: TGTGCCAGCAGTTACGGAGGCGGCGGGGCGAAAGAGACCCAGTACTTC.

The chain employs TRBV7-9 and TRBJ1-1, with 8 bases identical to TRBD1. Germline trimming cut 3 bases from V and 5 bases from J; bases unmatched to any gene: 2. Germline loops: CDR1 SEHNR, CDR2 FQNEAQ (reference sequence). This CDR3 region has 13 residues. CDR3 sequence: CASSFDRGTEAFF. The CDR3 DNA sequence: TGTGCCAGCAGCTTCGACAGGGGAACTGAAGCTTTCTTT.

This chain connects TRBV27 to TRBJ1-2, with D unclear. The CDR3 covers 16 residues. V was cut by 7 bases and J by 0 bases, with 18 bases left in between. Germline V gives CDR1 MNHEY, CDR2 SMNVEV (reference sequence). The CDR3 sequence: CASTRSGGTANYGYTF. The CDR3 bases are TGTGCCAGCACGAGGTCGGGAGGAACAGCTAACTATGGCTACACCTTC.

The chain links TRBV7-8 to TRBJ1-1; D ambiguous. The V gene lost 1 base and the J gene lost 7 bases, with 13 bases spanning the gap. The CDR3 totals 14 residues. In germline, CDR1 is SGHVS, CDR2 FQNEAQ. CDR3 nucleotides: TGTGCCAGCAGCTTAGGGACTAACGTTCTTGAAGCTTTCTTT. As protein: CASSLGTNVLEAFF. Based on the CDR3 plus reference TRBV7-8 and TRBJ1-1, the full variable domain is GAGVSQSPRYKVAKRGQDVALRCDPISGHVSLFWYQQALGQGPEFLTYFQNEAQLDKSGLPSDRFFAERPEGSVSTLKIQRTQQEDSAVYLCASSLGTNVLEAFFGQGTRLTVV.

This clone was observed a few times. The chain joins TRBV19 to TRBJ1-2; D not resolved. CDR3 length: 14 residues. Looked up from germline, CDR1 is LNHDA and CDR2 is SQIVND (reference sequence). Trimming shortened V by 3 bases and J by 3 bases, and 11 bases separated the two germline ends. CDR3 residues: CASSMLVEYYGYTF. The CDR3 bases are TGTGCCAGTAGTATGCTAGTGGAGTACTATGGCTACACCTTC.

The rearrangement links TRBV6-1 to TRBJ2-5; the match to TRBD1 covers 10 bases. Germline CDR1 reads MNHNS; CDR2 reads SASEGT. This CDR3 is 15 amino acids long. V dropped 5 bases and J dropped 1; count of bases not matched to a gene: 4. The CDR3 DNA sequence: TGTGCCAGCAGTCACCGGGACAGGGGCCAAGAGACCCAGTACTTC. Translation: CASSHRDRGQETQYF.

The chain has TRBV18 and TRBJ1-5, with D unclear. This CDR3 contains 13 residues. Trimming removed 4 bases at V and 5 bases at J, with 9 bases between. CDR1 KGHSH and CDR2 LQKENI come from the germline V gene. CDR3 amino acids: CASSLDGDQPQHF. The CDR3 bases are TGTGCCAGCTCACTCGACGGGGATCAGCCCCAGCATTTT.

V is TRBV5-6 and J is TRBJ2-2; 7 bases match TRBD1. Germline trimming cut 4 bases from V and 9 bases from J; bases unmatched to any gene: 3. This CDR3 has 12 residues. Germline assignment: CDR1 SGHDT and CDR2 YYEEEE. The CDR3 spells CASSIGGRELFF. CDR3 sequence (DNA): TGTGCCAGCAGCATAGGGGGCAGGGAGCTGTTTTTT. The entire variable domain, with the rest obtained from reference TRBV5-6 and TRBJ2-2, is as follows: DAGVTQSPTHLIKTRGQQVTLRCSPKSGHDTVSWYQQALGQGPQFIFQYYEEEERQRGNFPDRFSGHQFPNYSSELNVNALLLGDSALYLCASSIGGRELFFGEGSRLTVL.

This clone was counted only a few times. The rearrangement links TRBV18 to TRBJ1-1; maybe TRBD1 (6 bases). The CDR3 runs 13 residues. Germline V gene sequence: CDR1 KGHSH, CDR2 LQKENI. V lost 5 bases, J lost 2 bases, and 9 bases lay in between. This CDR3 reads CASSEDRNTEAFF. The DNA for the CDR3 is TGTGCCAGCTCAGAGGACAGAAACACTGAAGCTTTCTTT.